This is a list of T cell receptor beta chains from one sample in a study of cytomegalovirus exposure and HLA in healthy donors. The protocol was immunoSEQ multiplex PCR, while the TCRdb copy is restricted to in-frame clones and leaves out a portion. The table includes about 170,000 clones, roughly 85% detected once. Input material: PBMCs. Receptor source: a man aged 18 to 30 in good health and CMV-seropositive. Both conserved end residues are part of each CDR3. Only part of the rows carry a size: once, few, many, or a class if the clone is expanded.

cdr3_length	clone_size	v_call	j_call	cdr3_aa
12	NA	TRBV29-1	TRBJ2-1	CSVAGAYNEQFF
14	NA	TRBV6-4	TRBJ1-2	CASSDSSGARGYTF
15	NA	TRBV10-3	TRBJ1-6	CAISELRGYNSPLHF
16	NA	TRBV19	TRBJ1-2	CASSIETARPNYGYTF
14	NA	TRBV30	TRBJ2-7	CAFTKDRGTYEQYF
16	once	TRBV7-3	TRBJ2-2	CASSVGGLTGTGELFF
15	NA	TRBV6-6	TRBJ2-2	CASSPSGGVGGELFF
16	NA	TRBV5-4	TRBJ2-4	CASSPDRALAKNIQYF
15	NA	TRBV19	TRBJ1-4	CASSIGQGFNEKLFF
15	NA	TRBV9	TRBJ1-6	CASSATGANNSPLHF
15	NA	TRBV9	TRBJ2-2	CASSVDGGGSGELFF
15	NA	TRBV5-6	TRBJ2-5	CASSTTGVLGETQYF
13	NA	TRBV2	TRBJ2-5	CASSPGVEETQYF
16	NA	TRBV4-2	TRBJ2-5	CASGYASGGGLETQYF
17	once	TRBV7-9	TRBJ2-4	CASSSGTSGGRKNSQYF
17	few	TRBV5-4	TRBJ2-5	CASSLAWGGHVQETQYF
13	NA	TRBV11-2	TRBJ1-2	CASSPGQNYGYTF
17	NA	TRBV2	TRBJ2-3	CASSEALTSGGADTQYF
15	NA	TRBV25-1	TRBJ2-1	CASTKPGTGGNEQFF
13	NA	TRBV4-3	TRBJ2-1	CASSREPGTEQFF
13	once	TRBV5-1	TRBJ1-1	CASSQRQHTEAFF
13	NA	TRBV10-3	TRBJ1-2	CATSDRTNYGYTF
14	NA	TRBV5-1	TRBJ1-2	CASSLSRANYGYTF